These 9 T cell receptor beta chains came from one sample sequenced in a study of molecular identifiers for immune sequencing clone quantification. TCRdb processed the PCR reads anew with MiXCR; each CDR3 protein has one entry. The sample shows around 480,000 distinct CDR3 sequences, about 20% of them seen only once. Sequenced material: naive CD8+ T cells from blood, with Jurkat cell RNA spiked in. Specified subset: FACS-sorted CD8+CD4-CCR7+CD45RA+ naive T cells. All receptors derive from a human donor in good health. Some libraries in this study had Jurkat cell RNA spiked in.

Regarding this clonotype: A read error is possible here, since a much larger clone lies one base away. This chain connects TRBV2 to TRBJ2-7; tentative D call: TRBD1 (5 bases). The germline CDR1 and CDR2 sequences are SNHLY and FYNNEI. Trimming took 4 bases from V and 8 from J, leaving 18 bases between them. CDR3 size: 14 residues. Here the CDR3 reads CASSVSSGRYKQYF. In DNA form, the CDR3 reads TGTGCCAGCAGTGTCTCTTCAGGGCGGTACAAGCAGTACTTC.

At least ten counts were recorded for this clonotype. CDR3 in amino acids: CASSPTEGTDTQYF. CDR3 bases: TGTGCCAGCTCACCGACGGAAGGCACAGATACGCAGTATTTT. The chain couples TRBV18 to TRBJ2-3; no reliable D call. Trimming cost V 3 bases and J 1 base, with 8 bases left between them. The CDR3 spans 14 residues. Germline V lookup: CDR1 KGHSH, CDR2 LQKENI.

The sample holds a few counts of this clonotype. The chain is built from TRBV9 and TRBJ2-4; unclear D gene. This CDR3 contains 13 residues. Germline assignment: CDR1 SGDLS and CDR2 YYNGEE. The V end was cut by 0 bases, the J end by 13 bases, with 14 bases between. The CDR3 bases are TGTGCCAGCAGCGTAGCAAGCGACGCCCCACAGTACTTC. Amino acids: CASSVASDAPQYF.

This chain uses TRBV6-6 with TRBJ1-1, with unresolved D. Germline CDR1 reads MNHNY; CDR2 reads SVGAGI (reference sequence). CDR3 length equals 15 residues. Trimming took 2 bases from V and 0 from J, leaving 10 bases between them. CDR3 coding DNA: TGTGCCAGCAGTTACGCAGCCATGATGAACACTGAAGCTTTCTTT. Encoded protein: CASSYAAMMNTEAFF.

This clonotype was recorded only once. At one end the junction does not follow the germline gene, possibly because of a read error. The V call is TRBV11-2, the J call TRBJ2-7; D is unresolved. CDR1 and CDR2 from the germline V gene are SGHAT and FQNNGV. The CDR3 has 15 amino acids. The CDR3 DNA sequence: TGTGCCGGCAGCTTAGTAGGTCGCACCCCCTACGAGCAGTACTTC. Its translation: CAGSLVGRTPYEQYF.

Notes on this clonotype: This likely comes from a read error, as the CDR3 has no conserved phenylalanine or tryptophan at its end. The chain recombines TRBV23-1 with TRBJ2-2, with D maybe TRBD1 (6 bases). TRBV23-1 is filed as an ORF, its function uncertain. The CDR3 is made up of 16 amino acids. The CDR3 DNA follows: TGCGCCAGCAGCCAATCGAACAGGGCGAACACCGGGGAGCTGTTTTCT. This codes for CASSQSNRANTGELFS.

Points on this clonotype: This clone may be a read error of a much larger clone one base away. The chain is built from TRBV19 and TRBJ1-5; 8 bases align to TRBD1. The CDR3 has 16 amino acids. Per the germline V gene, CDR1 is LNHDA and CDR2 is SQIVND (reference sequence). With V trimmed by 7 bases and J by 2 bases, 10 bases remained unmatched. The CDR3 bases are TGTGCCAGTAATATGGGGGCGACAGGGGGCAATCAGCCCCAGCATTTT. Protein: CASNMGATGGNQPQHF. The variable domain in full, completed from reference TRBV19 and TRBJ1-5, reads DGGITQSPKYLFRKEGQNVTLSCEQNLNHDAMYWYRQDPGQGLRLIYYSQIVNDFQKGDIAEGYSVSREKKESFPLTVTSAQKNPTAFYLCASNMGATGGNQPQHFGDGTRLSIL.

This clonotype was seen only a few times. The chain is built from TRBV13 and TRBJ2-3; D might be TRBD2 (6 bases). CDR3 length: 16 residues. Trimming shortened V by 5 bases and J by 2 bases, and 17 bases separated the two germline ends. Germline CDR1 and CDR2: PRHDT and FYEKMQ (reference sequence). The CDR3 DNA sequence: TGTGCCAGCAGCCTACGGACTCCGGGGGTCACAGATACGCAGTATTTT. Its translation: CASSLRTPGVTDTQYF.

The V and J genes are TRBV19 and TRBJ1-6; D is unclear. Germline V gene data show CDR1 as LNHDA and CDR2 as SQIVND (reference sequence). The CDR3 is made up of 14 amino acids. V was cut by 3 bases and J by 5 bases, with 8 bases left in between. CDR3 bases: TGTGCCAGTAGTATTCAAAGCCATAATTCACCCCTCCACTTT. Protein: CASSIQSHNSPLHF.